This T cell receptor beta chain emerged from a study of CD8 T cells in ankylosing spondylitis. TCRdb fed the 5' RACE reads into MiXCR, producing one record per CDR3 protein. The profile shows about 200,000 distinct CDR3 sequences, 9.5% to 15% of them singletons. V was clipped by 5 bases and J by 2 bases; unmatched bases: 6. The CDR3 totals 15 residues. Study-wide results and limits: Seemingly distinctive of ankylosing spondylitis blood was a TCR beta motif formed by eight highly homologous variants. Clones that were linked to disease were CD8+ and were relatively rare in peripheral blood. Several of the motif variants were reported before in synovial fluid and blood from reactive arthritis. Reported data indicate significant enrichment of disease-linked clones within matched ankylosing spondylitis synovial fluid.

Worth noting for this clonotype: Its matching antigen is unknown.

The specimen was blood, either unsorted or a sorted T cell fraction (not recorded which). The V gene is TRBV12-3 or TRBV12-4, the J gene TRBJ1-1; TRBD1 matches 9 bases. This receptor was taken from a male donor with ankylosing spondylitis or in good health (not recorded which). In DNA form, the CDR3 reads TGTGCCAGCAGTCCCTGGGACAGGGCAAACACTGAAGCTTTCTTT. The encoded protein is CASSPWDRANTEAFF.